This T cell receptor beta chain was observed in a study of cytomegalovirus exposure and HLA in healthy donors. Study-wide results and caveats: Researchers left out some V segments, among them TRBV6-2 and TRBV6-3, as indistinguishable. The authors later found TCR association rates varying by HLA locus, with DRB1 most and HLA-C fewest. The Asian-associated ancestry cluster reportedly had fewer N-insertions than the approximately 630-donor mean in a later analysis.

The length of the CDR3 is 15 residues. Germline V lookup: CDR1 SGHRS, CDR2 YFSETQ. V lost 4 bases, J lost 3 bases, and 4 bases stayed unmatched. 13 Jbeta primers and 60 Vbeta primers were used for the PCR. In the study's own analysis: Around 10 million of the 60 million to 80 million unique TCR beta chains counted in a later analysis were shared. Assay: immunoSEQ multiplex PCR; the TCRdb copy retains only in-frame clones and omits some. Clone size and V and J calls were adopted from that table, with D and trimming inferred from the DNA. Here the sample table reports about 120,000 clones. Notes on this clone: The antigen remains unidentified.

The V call is TRBV5-1, the J call TRBJ1-4; 9 positions agree with TRBD1. The sequence was collected from a woman aged 40 to 55 in good health and CMV-seropositive. The sample taken for sequencing was PBMCs. The chain's CDR3 is CASSPTGGSNEKLFF. CDR3 sequence (DNA): TGCGCCAGCAGCCCAACAGGGGGCTCTAATGAAAAACTGTTTTTT.